The T cell receptor (beta chain) under discussion was sequenced for a study of T-cell reconstitution after alpha-beta-depleted transplantation in children. During its preparation, the TCRbeta library received unique molecular identifiers. In TCRdb, the PCR reads were re-called with MiXCR into one record per CDR3 protein. The repertoire consists of around 600,000 distinct CDR3 sequences, with around 16% occurring once and the leading ten covering about 1.1%. This clonotype was picked up a small number of times. The germline V gene has CDR1 KGHSH and CDR2 LQKENI. The CDR3 sequence is 15 residues long. The J segment lost 5 bases and the V segment lost 3 bases, leaving 7 bases of the junction unmatched.

The clonotype was recovered from a human donor who donated a stem cell graft to a child with acute myeloid leukemia. The gene calls are TRBV18 and TRBJ2-5, with 9 positions matching TRBD1. Here the sequenced sample was PBMCs from the stem cell graft donor, taken from the stem cell graft. In DNA, the CDR3 is TGTGCCAGCTCACCGCCGGGACAGGGTTGGGAGACCCAGTACTTC. Its translation is CASSPPGQGWETQYF.